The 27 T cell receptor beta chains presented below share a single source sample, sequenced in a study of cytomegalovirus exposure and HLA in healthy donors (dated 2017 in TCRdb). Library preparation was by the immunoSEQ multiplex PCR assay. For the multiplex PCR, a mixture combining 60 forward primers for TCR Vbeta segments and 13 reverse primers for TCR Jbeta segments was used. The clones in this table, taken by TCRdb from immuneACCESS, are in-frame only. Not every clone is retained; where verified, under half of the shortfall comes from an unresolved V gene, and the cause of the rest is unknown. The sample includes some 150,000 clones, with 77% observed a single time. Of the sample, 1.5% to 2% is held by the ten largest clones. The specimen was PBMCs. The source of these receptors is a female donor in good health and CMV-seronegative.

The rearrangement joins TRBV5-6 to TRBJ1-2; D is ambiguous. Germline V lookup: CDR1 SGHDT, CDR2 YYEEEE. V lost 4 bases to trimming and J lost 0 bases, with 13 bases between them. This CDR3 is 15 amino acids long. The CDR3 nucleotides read TGTGCCAGCAGCGCCTACGCGTTTTCTAACTATGGCTACACCTTC. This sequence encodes CASSAYAFSNYGYTF.

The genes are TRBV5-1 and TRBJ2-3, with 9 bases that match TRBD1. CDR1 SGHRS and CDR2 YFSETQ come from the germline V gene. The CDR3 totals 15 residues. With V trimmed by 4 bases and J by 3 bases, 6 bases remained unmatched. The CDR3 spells CASSPGQGGTDTQYF. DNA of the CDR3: TGCGCCAGCAGCCCGGGACAGGGTGGGACAGATACGCAGTATTTT.

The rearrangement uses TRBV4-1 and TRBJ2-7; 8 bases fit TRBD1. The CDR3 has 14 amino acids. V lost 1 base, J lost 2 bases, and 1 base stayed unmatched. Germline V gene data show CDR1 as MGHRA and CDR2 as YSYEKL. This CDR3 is CASSQAQGAYEQYF. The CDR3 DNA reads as TGCGCCAGCAGCCAAGCACAGGGGGCCTACGAGCAGTACTTC.

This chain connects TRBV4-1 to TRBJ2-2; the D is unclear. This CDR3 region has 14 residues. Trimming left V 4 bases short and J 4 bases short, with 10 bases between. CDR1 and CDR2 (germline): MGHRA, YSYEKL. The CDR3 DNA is TGCGCCAGCAGCCGTCAGGCGCCCACCGGGGAGCTGTTTTTT. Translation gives CASSRQAPTGELFF.

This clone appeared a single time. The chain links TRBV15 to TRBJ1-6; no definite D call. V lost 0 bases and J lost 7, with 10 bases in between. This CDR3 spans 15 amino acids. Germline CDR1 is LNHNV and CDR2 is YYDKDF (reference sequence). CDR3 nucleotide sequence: TGTGCCACCAGCAGAGATCAATCCCCCAATTCACCCCTCCACTTT. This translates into CATSRDQSPNSPLHF. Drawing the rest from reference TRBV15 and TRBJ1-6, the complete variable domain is DAMVIQNPRYQVTQFGKPVTLSCSQTLNHNVMYWYQQKSSQAPKLLFHYYDKDFNNEADTPDNFQSRRPNTSFCFLDIRSPGLGDTAMYLCATSRDQSPNSPLHFGNGTRLTVT.

Written as DNA, the CDR3 is TGTGCCAGCAGCGCGTCCGGGACAGGGGTGCACGAGCAGTACTTC. It encodes CASSASGTGVHEQYF. This chain joins TRBV7-6 and TRBJ2-7, with 10 nucleotides matching TRBD1. J was trimmed by 5 bases and V by 5 bases; bases with no gene match: 9. CDR1 and CDR2 (germline): SGHVS, FNYEAQ. The CDR3 runs to 15 residues.

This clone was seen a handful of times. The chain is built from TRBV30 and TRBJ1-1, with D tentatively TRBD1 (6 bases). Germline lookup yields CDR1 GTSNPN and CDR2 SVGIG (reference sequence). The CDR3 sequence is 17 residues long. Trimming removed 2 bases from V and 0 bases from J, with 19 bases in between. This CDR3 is CAWSPFGRDMMNTEAFF. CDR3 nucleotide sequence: TGTGCCTGGAGTCCCTTCGGTCGGGACATGATGAACACTGAAGCTTTCTTT.

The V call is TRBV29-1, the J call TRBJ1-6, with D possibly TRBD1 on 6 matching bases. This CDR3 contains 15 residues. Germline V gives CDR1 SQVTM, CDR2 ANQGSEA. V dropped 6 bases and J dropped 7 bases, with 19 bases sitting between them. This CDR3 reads CSVSTGAGGNSPLHF. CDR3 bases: TGCAGCGTCTCGACAGGCGCCGGTGGGAATTCACCCCTCCACTTT. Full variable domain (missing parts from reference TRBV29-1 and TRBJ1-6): SAVISQKPSRDICQRGTSLTIQCQVDSQVTMMFWYRQQPGQSLTLIATANQGSEATYESGFVIDKFPISRPNLTFSTLTVSNMSPEDSSIYLCSVSTGAGGNSPLHFGNGTRLTVT.

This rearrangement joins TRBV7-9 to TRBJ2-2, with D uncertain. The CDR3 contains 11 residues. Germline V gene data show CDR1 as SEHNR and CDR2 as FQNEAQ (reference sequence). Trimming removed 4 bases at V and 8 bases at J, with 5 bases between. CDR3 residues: CASSSPGELFF. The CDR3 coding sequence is TGTGCCAGCAGCTCCCCGGGGGAGCTGTTTTTT.

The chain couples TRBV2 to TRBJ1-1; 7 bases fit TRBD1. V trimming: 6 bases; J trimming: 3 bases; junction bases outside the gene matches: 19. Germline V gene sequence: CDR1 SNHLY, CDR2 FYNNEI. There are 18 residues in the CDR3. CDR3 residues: CASSDRVGGGVPHTEAFF. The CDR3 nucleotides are TGTGCCAGCAGCGATCGGGTAGGGGGCGGCGTTCCCCACACTGAAGCTTTCTTT.

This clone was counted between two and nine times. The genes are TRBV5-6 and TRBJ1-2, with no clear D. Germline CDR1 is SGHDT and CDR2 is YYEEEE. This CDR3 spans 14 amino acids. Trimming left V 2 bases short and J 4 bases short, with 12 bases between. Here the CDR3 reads CASSFPGEIYGYTF. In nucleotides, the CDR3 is TGTGCCAGCAGCTTTCCCGGGGAAATCTATGGCTACACCTTC.

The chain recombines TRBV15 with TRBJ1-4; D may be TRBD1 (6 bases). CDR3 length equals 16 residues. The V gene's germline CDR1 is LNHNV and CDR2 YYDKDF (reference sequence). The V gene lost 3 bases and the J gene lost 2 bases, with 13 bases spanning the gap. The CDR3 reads CATSSVFRGTNEKLFF. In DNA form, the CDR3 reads TGTGCCACCAGCAGTGTCTTCAGGGGTACTAATGAAAAACTGTTTTTT.

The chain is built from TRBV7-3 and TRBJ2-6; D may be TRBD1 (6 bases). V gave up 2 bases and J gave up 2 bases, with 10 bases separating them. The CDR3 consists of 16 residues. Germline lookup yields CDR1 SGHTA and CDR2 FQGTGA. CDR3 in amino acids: CASSLSGEPGANVLTF. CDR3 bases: TGTGCCAGCAGCTTATCAGGGGAGCCTGGGGCCAACGTCCTGACTTTC. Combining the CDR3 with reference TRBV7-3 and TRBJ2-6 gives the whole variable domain GAGVSQTPSNKVTEKGKYVELRCDPISGHTALYWYRQSLGQGPEFLIYFQGTGAADDSGLPNDRFFAVRPEGSVSTLKIQRTERGDSAVYLCASSLSGEPGANVLTFGAGSRLTVL.

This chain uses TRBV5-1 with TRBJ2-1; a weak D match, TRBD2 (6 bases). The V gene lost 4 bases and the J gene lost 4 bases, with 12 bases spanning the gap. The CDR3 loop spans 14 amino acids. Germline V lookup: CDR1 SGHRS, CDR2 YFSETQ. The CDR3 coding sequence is TGCGCCAGCAGCGCCGAGCGGGTGTACAATGAGCAGTTCTTC. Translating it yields CASSAERVYNEQFF.

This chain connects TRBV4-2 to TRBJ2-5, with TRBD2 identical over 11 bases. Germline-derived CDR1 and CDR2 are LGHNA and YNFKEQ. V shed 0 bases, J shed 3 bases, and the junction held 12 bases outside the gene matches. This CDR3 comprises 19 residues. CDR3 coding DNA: TGTGCCAGCAGCCAAGATATCGGGCTAGCGGGAGGCAATGAAGAGACCCAGTACTTC. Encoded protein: CASSQDIGLAGGNEETQYF.

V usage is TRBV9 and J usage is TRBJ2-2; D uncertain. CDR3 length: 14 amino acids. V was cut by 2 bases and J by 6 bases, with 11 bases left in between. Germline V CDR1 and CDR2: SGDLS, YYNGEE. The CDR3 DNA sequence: TGTGCCAGCAGCGTCGAGGTTAACTCCGGGGAGCTGTTTTTT. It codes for CASSVEVNSGELFF.

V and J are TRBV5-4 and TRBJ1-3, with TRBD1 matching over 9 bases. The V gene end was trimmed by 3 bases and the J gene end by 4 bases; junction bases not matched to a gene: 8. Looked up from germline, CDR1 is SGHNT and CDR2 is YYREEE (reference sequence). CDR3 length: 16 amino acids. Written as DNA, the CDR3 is TGTGCCAGCAGCTACGGGACAGGGATGAGGGGAAACACCATATATTTT. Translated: CASSYGTGMRGNTIYF.

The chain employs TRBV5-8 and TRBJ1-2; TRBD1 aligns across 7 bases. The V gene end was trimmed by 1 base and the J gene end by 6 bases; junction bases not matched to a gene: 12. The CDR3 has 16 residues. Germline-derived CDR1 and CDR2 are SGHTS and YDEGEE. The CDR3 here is CASSLLGQNPVHGYTF. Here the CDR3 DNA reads TGTGCCAGCAGCTTGCTGGGACAGAATCCTGTGCATGGCTACACCTTC.

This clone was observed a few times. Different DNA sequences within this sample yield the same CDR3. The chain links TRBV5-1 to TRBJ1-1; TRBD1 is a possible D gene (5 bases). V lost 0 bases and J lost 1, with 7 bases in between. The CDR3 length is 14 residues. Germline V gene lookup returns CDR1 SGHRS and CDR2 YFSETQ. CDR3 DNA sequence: TGCGCCAGCAGCTTGGGGGGGGAGAACACTGAAGCTTTCTTT. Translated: CASSLGGENTEAFF.

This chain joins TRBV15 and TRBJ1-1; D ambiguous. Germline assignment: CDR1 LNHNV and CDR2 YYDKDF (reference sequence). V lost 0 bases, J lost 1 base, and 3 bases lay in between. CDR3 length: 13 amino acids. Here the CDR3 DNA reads TGTGCCACCAGCAGAGATCGGAACACTGAAGCTTTCTTT. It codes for CATSRDRNTEAFF.

The chain's CDR3 is CASSYDDRIAKNIQYF. The CDR3 DNA follows: TGTGCCAGCAGTTACGACGACAGAATAGCCAAAAACATTCAGTACTTC. The chain has TRBV6-6 and TRBJ2-4, with D possibly TRBD1 on 5 matching bases. The germline V and J ends were trimmed by 2 bases and 0 bases, with 11 bases remaining between them. Germline V gives CDR1 MNHNY, CDR2 SVGAGI (reference sequence). The CDR3 is made up of 16 amino acids.

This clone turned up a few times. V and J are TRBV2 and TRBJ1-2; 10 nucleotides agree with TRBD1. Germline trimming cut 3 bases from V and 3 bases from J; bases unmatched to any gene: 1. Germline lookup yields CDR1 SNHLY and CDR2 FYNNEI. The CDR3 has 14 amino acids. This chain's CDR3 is CASSEGTGDYGYTF. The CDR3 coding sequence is TGTGCCAGCAGTGAGGGGACAGGGGACTATGGCTACACCTTC. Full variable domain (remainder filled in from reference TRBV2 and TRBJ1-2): EPEVTQTPSHQVTQMGQEVILRCVPISNHLYFYWYRQILGQKVEFLVSFYNNEISEKSEIFDDQFSVERPDGSNFTLKIRSTKLEDSAMYFCASSEGTGDYGYTFGSGTRLTVV.

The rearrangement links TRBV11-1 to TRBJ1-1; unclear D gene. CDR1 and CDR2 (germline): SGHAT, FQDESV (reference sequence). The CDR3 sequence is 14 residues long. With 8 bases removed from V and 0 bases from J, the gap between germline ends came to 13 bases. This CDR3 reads CASQRRLLNTEAFF. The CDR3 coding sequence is TGTGCCAGCCAACGGCGGCTACTGAACACTGAAGCTTTCTTT.

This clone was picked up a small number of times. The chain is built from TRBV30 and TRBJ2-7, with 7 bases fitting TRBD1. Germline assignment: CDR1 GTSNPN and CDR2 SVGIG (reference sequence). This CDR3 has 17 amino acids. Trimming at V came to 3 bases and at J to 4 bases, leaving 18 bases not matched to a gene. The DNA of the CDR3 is TGTGCCTGGAGGGATAAGGGTGCCAGGGGGTCGGTTTACGAGCAGTACTTC. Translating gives CAWRDKGARGSVYEQYF.

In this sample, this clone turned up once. CDR3 DNA: TGCGCCAGCAGCTTGGAGACAGGGGGCCGGGGCACAGATACGCAGTATTTT. This sequence encodes CASSLETGGRGTDTQYF. V gene TRBV5-1 combines with J gene TRBJ2-3; 10 bases are shared with TRBD1. The ends lost 0 bases at V and 1 base at J; junction bases unmatched: 5. Germline V gives CDR1 SGHRS, CDR2 YFSETQ. The CDR3 extends over 17 amino acids.

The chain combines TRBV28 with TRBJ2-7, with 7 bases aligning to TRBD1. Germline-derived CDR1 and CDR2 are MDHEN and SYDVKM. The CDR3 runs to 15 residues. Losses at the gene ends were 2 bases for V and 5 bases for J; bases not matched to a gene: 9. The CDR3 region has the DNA TGTGCCAGCAGTTTAACGAGGGGGCGGCGAGACGAGCAGTACTTC. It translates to CASSLTRGRRDEQYF.

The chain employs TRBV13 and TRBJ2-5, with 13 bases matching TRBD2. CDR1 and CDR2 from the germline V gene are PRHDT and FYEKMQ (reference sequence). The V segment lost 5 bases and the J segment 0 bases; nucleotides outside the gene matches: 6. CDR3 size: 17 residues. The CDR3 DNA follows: TGTGCCAGCAGCCCCTATGGACTAGCGGGGGACCAAGAGACCCAGTACTTC. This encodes CASSPYGLAGDQETQYF.